Listed here are 26 T cell receptor beta chains from one sample, sequenced in a study of vaccination effects on CD4 cells after COVID-19. These receptors are not linked to any known antigen. Sequencing in the ViraFEST assay came after antigen-specific CD4+ T cells had been expanded with viral peptide pools, which were used to stimulate PBMC. Researchers isolated CD4+ T cells once approximately eleven days of culture had elapsed. The person was diagnosed with PCR-confirmed SARS-CoV-2 infection between March and December 2020. The method was immunoSEQ multiplex PCR; TCRdb's version includes in-frame clones alone and lacks a portion of them. The top ten hold 25% to 40% of the sample, which has more than 35,000 clones, under 80% seen once. The source material was CD4+ T cells from PBMCs cultured with a peptide pool, sampled before COVID-19 vaccination. The receptors come from a human donor who had a prior SARS-CoV-2 infection.

CDR3 residues: CASSLGLAGGYEQYF. The CDR3 DNA is TGTGCCAGCAGCTTGGGACTAGCGGGGGGCTACGAGCAGTACTTC. The chain employs TRBV5-6 and TRBJ2-7; TRBD2 matches at 13 bases. The germline V gene encodes CDR1 SGHDT and CDR2 YYEEEE. The CDR3 is 15 residues long. The J segment lost 3 bases and the V segment lost 0 bases, leaving 0 bases of the junction unmatched. Combining the CDR3 with reference TRBV5-6 and TRBJ2-7 gives the whole variable domain DAGVTQSPTHLIKTRGQQVTLRCSPKSGHDTVSWYQQALGQGPQFIFQYYEEEERQRGNFPDRFSGHQFPNYSSELNVNALLLGDSALYLCASSLGLAGGYEQYFGPGTRLTVT.

This clone occurred a few times. This chain connects TRBV29-1 to TRBJ1-3; a weak D match, TRBD1 (6 bases). This CDR3 has 17 amino acids. Trimming shortened V by 6 bases and J by 0 bases, and 21 bases separated the two germline ends. Germline V lookup: CDR1 SQVTM, CDR2 ANQGSEA. This chain's CDR3 is CSVASQGPRSSGNTIYF. The CDR3 bases are TGCAGCGTCGCTTCTCAGGGGCCTCGCTCCTCTGGAAACACCATATATTTT.

This chain links TRBV4-2 with TRBJ2-5, with 11 positions matching TRBD2. Germline V gene data show CDR1 as LGHNA and CDR2 as YNFKEQ. The CDR3 loop spans 17 amino acids. The V gene end was trimmed by 0 bases and the J gene end by 3 bases; junction bases not matched to a gene: 6. In nucleotides, the CDR3 is TGTGCCAGCAGCCAAGATTGGGGGACTAGCGGTGAAGAGACCCAGTACTTC. This translates into CASSQDWGTSGEETQYF.

The chain links TRBV4-3 to TRBJ2-7; 7 nucleotides match TRBD2. J lost 9 bases, V lost 1 base, and 3 bases had no gene match. CDR1 LGHNA and CDR2 YSLEER come from the germline V gene. This CDR3 spans 12 amino acids. CDR3 loop: CASSQGTRGQYF. In nucleotides, the CDR3 is TGCGCCAGCAGCCAAGGGACTAGGGGGCAGTACTTC.

The genes are TRBV19 and TRBJ1-2; tentative D call: TRBD1 (5 bases). CDR1 and CDR2 from the germline V gene are LNHDA and SQIVND (reference sequence). Trimming pared 4 bases from V and 2 bases from J, leaving 11 bases between. The CDR3 covers 14 residues. The CDR3 loop reads CASSRGPSNYGYTF. The CDR3 DNA sequence: TGTGCCAGTAGTAGGGGACCTTCAAACTATGGCTACACCTTC.

This clone has a handful of counts. V usage is TRBV2 and J usage is TRBJ1-1; D not resolved. Trimming shortened V by 1 base and J by 1 base, and 7 bases separated the two germline ends. From germline, CDR1 is SNHLY and CDR2 FYNNEI. The CDR3 is made up of 14 amino acids. The DNA for the CDR3 is TGTGCCAGCAGTGAAGGGGCCCGGAACACTGAAGCTTTCTTT. Residues: CASSEGARNTEAFF.

This clone came up many times. The V call is TRBV28, the J call TRBJ2-1; D is unclear. From germline, CDR1 is MDHEN and CDR2 SYDVKM. With 5 bases removed from V and 9 bases from J, the gap between germline ends came to 11 bases. There are 12 residues in the CDR3. CDR3 nucleotides: TGTGCCAGCAGTCTTTATAGGCGTGAGCAGTTCTTC. It encodes CASSLYRREQFF. Supplemented by reference TRBV28 and TRBJ2-1, the full variable domain reads DVKVTQSSRYLVKRTGEKVFLECVQDMDHENMFWYRQDPGLGLRLIYFSYDVKMKEKGDIPEGYSVSREKKERFSLILESASTNQTSMYLCASSLYRREQFFGPGTRLTVL.

This rearrangement joins TRBV14 to TRBJ1-2; the D gene is possibly TRBD1 (6 bases). Germline V CDR1 and CDR2: SGHDN, FVKESK. V was pared by 4 bases and J by 3 bases, with 12 bases between. The CDR3 runs to 14 residues. The CDR3 sequence: CASSRAGAYYGYTF. The CDR3, as DNA: TGTGCCAGCAGCCGAGCGGGGGCTTACTATGGCTACACCTTC.

In its sample, this clone was seen once. The CDR3 region is CASSQSLSVPWRDTQYF. The CDR3 coding sequence is TGTGCCAGCAGCCAATCTTTGTCAGTTCCTTGGAGAGATACGCAGTATTTT. This sequence joins TRBV3-1 (or the pseudogene TRBV3-2) and TRBJ2-3; D is undetermined. V lost 2 bases, J lost 5 bases, and 20 bases lay in between. The CDR3 runs to 17 residues. Germline values: CDR1 LGHDT, CDR2 YNNKEL (reference sequence).

This clone has more than one count but fewer than ten. The chain combines TRBV13 with TRBJ2-5; D possibly corresponds to TRBD1 (6 bases). V was pared by 1 base and J by 4 bases, with 7 bases between. Per germline, CDR1 PRHDT and CDR2 FYEKMQ (reference sequence). The CDR3 sequence is 13 residues long. CDR3 DNA: TGTGCCAGCAGCTTAGAAGGGGGAGAGACCCAGTACTTC. Translating gives CASSLEGGETQYF.

The chain has TRBV6-5 and TRBJ1-2; D unclear. The germline V gene has CDR1 MNHEY and CDR2 SVGAGI. The CDR3 runs 12 residues. Trimming took 3 bases from V and 7 from J, leaving 9 bases between them. The CDR3 loop reads CASSYPQPGYTF. The CDR3 coding sequence is TGTGCCAGCAGTTATCCCCAACCTGGCTACACCTTC.

This clone appeared a few times. The V call is TRBV11-3, the J call TRBJ1-4; the match to TRBD1 covers 7 bases. Germline assignment: CDR1 SGHNT and CDR2 YENEEA. The V gene end was trimmed by 9 bases and the J gene end by 0 bases; junction bases not matched to a gene: 16. The CDR3 length is 18 residues. Written as DNA, the CDR3 is TGTGCCAGGGACGACAGGGAGAAGAGTGGTGCAACTAATGAAAAACTGTTTTTT. Translation gives CARDDREKSGATNEKLFF.

Comments on this clone: A junction end diverges from the germline sequence, so it may reflect a read error. The CDR3 here is CASSALLKGTGKKETQYF. The CDR3 bases are TGTGCTAGCAGCGCTCTCCTAAAAGGGACAGGAAAAAAAGAGACCCAGTACTTC. The rearrangement joins TRBV7-7 to TRBJ2-5; 8 bases align to TRBD1. This CDR3 is built from 18 residues. Germline V gene data show CDR1 as SSHAT and CDR2 as FNYEAQ (reference sequence). The whole variable domain, filled in from reference TRBV7-7 and TRBJ2-5, reads GAGVSQSPRYKVTKRGQDVTLRCDPISSHATLYWYQQALGQGPEFLTYFNYEAQPDKSGLPSDRFSAERPEGSISTLTIQRTEQRDSAMYRCASSALLKGTGKKETQYFGPGTRLLVL.

V usage is TRBV4-2 and J usage is TRBJ1-2; D call uncertain. Germline assignment: CDR1 LGHNA and CDR2 YNFKEQ. Trimming took off 0 bases at V and 8 bases at J, with 7 bases between the two ends. The CDR3 loop spans 12 amino acids. The chain's CDR3 is CASSQDSGGYTF. CDR3 in DNA: TGTGCCAGCAGCCAAGATTCGGGCGGCTACACCTTC.

This clone was detected only a few times. The V gene is TRBV5-8, the J gene TRBJ2-7; 7 bases map to TRBD1. This CDR3 is built from 14 residues. V lost 5 bases, J lost 1 base, and 6 bases stayed unmatched. The V gene's germline CDR1 is SGHTS and CDR2 YDEGEE. This CDR3 reads CASRRQGGSYEQYF. In nucleotides, the CDR3 is TGTGCCAGCAGACGACAGGGCGGATCCTACGAGCAGTACTTC.

This clone was observed a single time. The V gene is TRBV4-1, the J gene TRBJ2-7, with D perhaps TRBD1 or TRBD2 (6 bases each). The CDR3 has 15 residues. V shed 1 base and J shed 4 bases, with 14 bases lying between them. Germline CDR1 is MGHRA and CDR2 is YSYEKL. This chain's CDR3 is CASSQGGGGGYEQYF. CDR3 coding DNA: TGCGCCAGCAGCCAAGGTGGAGGGGGAGGATACGAGCAGTACTTC.

CDR3 nucleotide sequence: TGTGCCAGTAGTTTGGGTCAGCCCAATCAGCCCCAGCATTTT. Protein: CASSLGQPNQPQHF. J is TRBJ1-5 and V is TRBV19; D remains ambiguous. V lost 5 bases to trimming and J lost 3 bases, with 11 bases between them. The germline V gene encodes CDR1 LNHDA and CDR2 SQIVND (reference sequence). The CDR3 has 14 amino acids.

J is TRBJ2-1 and V is TRBV25-1; the D gene is possibly TRBD1 (5 bases). V was cut by 3 bases and J by 3 bases, with 9 bases left in between. Germline CDR1 reads MGHDK; CDR2 reads SYGVNS. The CDR3 is made up of 14 amino acids. The chain's CDR3 is CASSDRAIYNEQFF. CDR3 in DNA: TGTGCCAGCAGTGACAGGGCGATCTACAATGAGCAGTTCTTC. The variable domain in full, completed from reference TRBV25-1 and TRBJ2-1, reads EADIYQTPRYLVIGTGKKITLECSQTMGHDKMYWYQQDPGMELHLIHYSYGVNSTEKGDLSSESTVSRIRTEHFPLTLESARPSHTSQYLCASSDRAIYNEQFFGPGTRLTVL.

The chain has TRBV6-5 and TRBJ2-5; D may correspond to TRBD1 or TRBD2 (5 bases each). The CDR3 consists of 14 residues. Germline CDR1 reads MNHEY; CDR2 reads SVGAGI. V lost 8 bases and J lost 7, with 20 bases in between. CDR3 DNA sequence: TGTGCCAGCTTGGAACTGGGGGACGTAGGGACCCAGTACTTC. Its protein is CASLELGDVGTQYF.

This clone has more than one count but fewer than ten. The chain couples TRBV6-5 to TRBJ1-2; weak D call: TRBD1 (5 bases). In germline, CDR1 is MNHEY, CDR2 SVGAGI. The CDR3 runs 13 residues. V lost 3 bases and J lost 7, with 12 bases in between. The CDR3 region is CASSYAGVGGYTF. The CDR3, as DNA: TGTGCCAGCAGTTATGCGGGGGTCGGTGGCTACACCTTC.

V and J are TRBV24-1 and TRBJ2-7; 9 positions agree with TRBD1. This CDR3 contains 16 residues. CDR1 and CDR2 from the germline V gene are KGHDR and SFDVKD. The junction had 5 bases not matched to a gene; V was cut back by 1 base and J by 2 bases. CDR3 region: CATSDFRDRVPYEQYF. The CDR3 nucleotides read TGTGCCACCAGTGATTTCCGGGACAGGGTCCCCTACGAGCAGTACTTC.

This clone was counted a few times. The rearrangement uses TRBV7-3 and TRBJ2-2, with TRBD1 matching over 10 bases. Germline-derived CDR1 and CDR2 are SGHTA and FQGTGA. The V gene end was trimmed by 5 bases and the J gene end by 4 bases; junction bases not matched to a gene: 7. The CDR3 has 16 amino acids. The CDR3 coding sequence is TGTGCCAGCAGCCCTGCGACAGGGGGCAGCACCGGGGAGCTGTTTTTT. This encodes CASSPATGGSTGELFF.

This sequence joins TRBV16 and TRBJ2-6; the match to TRBD1 covers 7 bases. This CDR3 has 16 residues. CDR1 and CDR2 (germline): KGHSY, FQNENV. The J segment lost 1 base and the V segment lost 6 bases, leaving 6 bases of the junction unmatched. The CDR3 sequence is CASRPRQGSGANVLTF. In DNA form, the CDR3 reads TGTGCCAGCAGACCCAGACAGGGTTCTGGGGCCAACGTCCTGACTTTC.

This clone was counted between two and nine times. The chain carries TRBV18 and TRBJ2-7; 7 positions match TRBD1. CDR1 and CDR2 (germline): KGHSH, LQKENI. This CDR3 comprises 14 residues. V shed 4 bases, J shed 3 bases, and the junction held 6 bases outside the gene matches. The CDR3 here is CASSQRDSVYEQYF. CDR3 coding DNA: TGTGCCAGCTCACAACGGGACAGCGTCTACGAGCAGTACTTC.

The gene calls are TRBV5-1 and TRBJ2-2, with D unresolved. V was shortened by 1 base and J by 0 bases, with 7 bases between the two germline ends. The CDR3 runs 15 residues. Germline lookup yields CDR1 SGHRS and CDR2 YFSETQ. DNA for the CDR3: TGCGCCAGCAGCTTGCCGGAACCGAACACCGGGGAGCTGTTTTTT. Translated, it gives CASSLPEPNTGELFF.

The chain links TRBV7-8 to TRBJ1-1; the match to TRBD1 covers 7 bases. This CDR3 has 15 residues. Germline lookup yields CDR1 SGHVS and CDR2 FQNEAQ. With V trimmed by 1 base and J by 3 bases, 5 bases remained unmatched. CDR3 protein: CASSLGQGGDTEAFF. CDR3 nucleotides: TGTGCCAGCAGCTTAGGACAGGGAGGGGACACTGAAGCTTTCTTT.